This entry lists 16 T cell receptor beta chains sequenced from one sample in a study of blood T cell repertoires in COVID-19. TCRdb's copy holds only in-frame clones and misses some; the assay was immunoSEQ multiplex PCR. The data show some 270,000 clones, with about 85% seen just once and 0.85% to 1% held by the top ten. The sequencing input was peripheral blood. The receptors derive from a human donor with COVID-19, enrolled during active disease. The donor label of this sample is uncertain.

The chain has TRBV19 and TRBJ1-1; D is possibly TRBD1 (6 bases). The CDR3 contains 14 residues. The germline V gene encodes CDR1 LNHDA and CDR2 SQIVND (reference sequence). Trimming stripped 6 bases from V and 6 bases from J, with 17 bases between. CDR3 in amino acids: CASSPTGSWAEAFF. The CDR3 DNA reads as TGTGCCAGTAGCCCAACAGGGAGTTGGGCTGAAGCTTTCTTT.

This chain uses TRBV6-5 with TRBJ2-2; a weak D match, TRBD2 (7 bases). Germline-derived CDR1 and CDR2 are MNHEY and SVGAGI. This CDR3 spans 16 amino acids. Trimming took 0 bases from V and 3 from J, leaving 11 bases between them. In DNA form, the CDR3 reads TGTGCCAGCAGTTACTCCGGGGGGCAGGACACCGGGGAGCTGTTTTTT. This gives the protein CASSYSGGQDTGELFF.

The gene calls are TRBV5-1 and TRBJ2-3, with 9 positions matching TRBD1. The CDR3 totals 17 residues. Germline V gene sequence: CDR1 SGHRS, CDR2 YFSETQ. V gave up 3 bases and J gave up 1 base; unmatched junction bases: 9. The CDR3 protein is CASSSTPGQGGTDTQYF. Here the CDR3 DNA reads TGCGCCAGCAGCTCTACTCCGGGACAGGGAGGCACAGATACGCAGTATTTT.

This clone was counted between two and nine times. The rearrangement joins TRBV7-9 to TRBJ1-2, with D maybe TRBD1 (6 bases). Germline V gene data show CDR1 as SEHNR and CDR2 as FQNEAQ (reference sequence). CDR3 length equals 14 residues. Deletions cut 4 bases from V and 2 bases from J, with 11 bases between. CDR3 nucleotides: TGTGCCAGCAGCTCGAACAGGGTGAACTATGGCTACACCTTC. Its protein product is CASSSNRVNYGYTF.

The chain combines TRBV19 with TRBJ1-2; TRBD1 aligns across 7 bases. The CDR3 has 16 residues. Germline V CDR1 and CDR2: LNHDA, SQIVND (reference sequence). V was pared by 10 bases and J by 0 bases, with 14 bases of the junction left unmatched. The CDR3: CATKAGGPTTNYGYTF. CDR3 in DNA: TGTGCCACCAAAGCAGGGGGGCCCACCACTAACTATGGCTACACCTTC. Complete variable domain (other parts from reference TRBV19 and TRBJ1-2): DGGITQSPKYLFRKEGQNVTLSCEQNLNHDAMYWYRQDPGQGLRLIYYSQIVNDFQKGDIAEGYSVSREKKESFPLTVTSAQKNPTAFYLCATKAGGPTTNYGYTFGSGTRLTVV.

This clone was seen once. CDR3 sequence reads: CASSQAPREAFF. The CDR3 nucleotides read TGTGCCAGCAGCCAAGCCCCACGGGAGGCTTTCTTT. This sequence joins TRBV3-1 (or the pseudogene TRBV3-2) and TRBJ1-1; no clear D gene. The CDR3 loop spans 12 amino acids. Deletions cut 1 base from V and 11 bases from J, with 11 bases between. From germline, CDR1 is LGHDT and CDR2 YNNKEL (reference sequence).

The chain links TRBV11-2 to TRBJ2-1; 7 bases match TRBD1. Germline values: CDR1 SGHAT, CDR2 FQNNGV. The CDR3 has 15 residues. Trimming removed 0 bases from V and 4 bases from J; junction bases left unmatched: 3. CDR3 sequence: CASSLDRDSYNEQFF. CDR3 nucleotide sequence: TGTGCCAGCAGCTTAGATAGGGACAGTTACAATGAGCAGTTCTTC.

The rearrangement uses TRBV28 and TRBJ2-1; 9 bases line up with TRBD2. The junction had 5 bases not matched to a gene; V was cut back by 4 bases and J by 4 bases. CDR1 MDHEN and CDR2 SYDVKM come from the germline V gene. This CDR3 region has 15 residues. This chain's CDR3 is CASSSSGAQYNEQFF. In nucleotides, the CDR3 is TGTGCCAGCAGTTCTAGCGGGGCCCAGTACAATGAGCAGTTCTTC. The full variable domain, rest sourced from reference TRBV28 and TRBJ2-1, is DVKVTQSSRYLVKRTGEKVFLECVQDMDHENMFWYRQDPGLGLRLIYFSYDVKMKEKGDIPEGYSVSREKKERFSLILESASTNQTSMYLCASSSSGAQYNEQFFGPGTRLTVL.

The rearrangement joins TRBV2 to TRBJ2-7; D is perhaps TRBD2 (6 bases). The CDR3 consists of 15 residues. The germline V gene encodes CDR1 SNHLY and CDR2 FYNNEI. Trimming removed 5 bases from V and 6 bases from J, with 20 bases in between. The CDR3 region is CASSNSGSFGIEQYF. The DNA for the CDR3 is TGTGCCAGCAGTAATTCCGGGAGCTTCGGCATCGAGCAGTACTTC.

The chain combines TRBV6-5 with TRBJ1-3, with TRBD1 matching over 7 bases. V lost 6 bases, J lost 7 bases, and 12 bases stayed unmatched. The CDR3 length is 15 residues. Germline V CDR1 and CDR2: MNHEY, SVGAGI. The CDR3 is CASRQGQASGNTIYF. The CDR3 DNA follows: TGTGCCAGCAGACAAGGACAGGCTTCAGGGAACACCATATATTTT.

This chain connects TRBV19 to TRBJ1-4, with D unresolved. Germline V lookup: CDR1 LNHDA, CDR2 SQIVND (reference sequence). V lost 6 bases to trimming and J lost 7 bases, with 15 bases between them. The CDR3 has 14 residues. The CDR3 sequence: CASRAGSYFEKLFF. For the CDR3, the DNA is TGTGCCAGTAGGGCCGGGAGCTACTTTGAAAAACTGTTTTTT.

In this sample, this clone turned up once. The rearrangement joins TRBV7-2 to TRBJ1-1, with D maybe TRBD1 (6 bases). This CDR3 comprises 15 residues. Looked up from germline, CDR1 is SGHTA and CDR2 is FQGNSA. The V gene lost 1 base and the J gene lost 7 bases, with 16 bases spanning the gap. The CDR3 DNA reads TGTGCCAGCAGCTTAGAGGGGGGGGCGGTGGGTGAAGCTTTCTTT. Its translation is CASSLEGGAVGEAFF.

The chain joins TRBV9 to TRBJ1-1; tentative D call: TRBD1 (5 bases). The germline gives CDR1 SGDLS, CDR2 YYNGEE. V shed 2 bases and J shed 3 bases, with 14 bases lying between them. The CDR3 is 15 amino acids. Written as DNA, the CDR3 is TGTGCCAGCAGCGTCAGCCCCGGGGGGGACACTGAAGCTTTCTTT. It encodes CASSVSPGGDTEAFF.

DNA for the CDR3: TGTGCCTGGACTAGCGGGAGTCAGGATACGCAGTATTTT. It yields the protein CAWTSGSQDTQYF. The V and J genes are TRBV30 and TRBJ2-3; 10 nucleotides line up with TRBD2. V was clipped by 4 bases and J by 6 bases; unmatched bases: 4. The germline gives CDR1 GTSNPN, CDR2 SVGIG (reference sequence). CDR3 size: 13 residues.

This clone was seen only a few times. The CDR3 DNA sequence: TGCAGCGTTGTGACAGGGGATTGGAACACTGAAGCTTTCTTT. Its protein product is CSVVTGDWNTEAFF. The rearrangement uses TRBV29-1 and TRBJ1-1; 8 nucleotides align to TRBD1. V lost 4 bases and J lost 1; bases outside the gene matches: 5. This CDR3 has 14 residues. CDR1 and CDR2 (germline): SQVTM, ANQGSEA.

The chain uses TRBV29-1 and TRBJ1-2; no firm D call. V was pared by 7 bases and J by 4 bases, with 16 bases between. Germline CDR1 and CDR2: SQVTM and ANQGSEA. The CDR3 has 13 residues. The CDR3 loop reads CSADGEGGYGYTF. The CDR3, as DNA: TGCAGCGCAGACGGGGAAGGTGGCTATGGCTACACCTTC.